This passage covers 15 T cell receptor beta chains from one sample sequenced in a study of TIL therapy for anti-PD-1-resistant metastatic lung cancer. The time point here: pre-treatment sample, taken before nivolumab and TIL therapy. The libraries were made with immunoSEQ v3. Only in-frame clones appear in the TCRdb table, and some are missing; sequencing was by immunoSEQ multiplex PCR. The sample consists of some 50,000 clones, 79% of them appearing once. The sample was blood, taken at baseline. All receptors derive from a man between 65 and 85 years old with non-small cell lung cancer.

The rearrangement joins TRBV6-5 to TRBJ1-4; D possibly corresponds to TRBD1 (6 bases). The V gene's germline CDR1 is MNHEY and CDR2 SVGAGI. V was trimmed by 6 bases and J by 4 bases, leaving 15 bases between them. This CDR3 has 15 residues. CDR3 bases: TGTGCCAGCAGGCGCTCGGGGGGCCTTAATGAAAAACTGTTTTTT. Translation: CASRRSGGLNEKLFF.

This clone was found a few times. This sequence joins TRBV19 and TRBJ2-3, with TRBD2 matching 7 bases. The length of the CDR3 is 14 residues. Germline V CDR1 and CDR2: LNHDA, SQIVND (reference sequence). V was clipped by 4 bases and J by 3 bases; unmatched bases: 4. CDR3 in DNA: TGTGCCAGTAGTAGGACGGGGGGAACAGATACGCAGTATTTT. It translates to CASSRTGGTDTQYF. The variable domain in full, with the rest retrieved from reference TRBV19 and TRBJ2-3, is DGGITQSPKYLFRKEGQNVTLSCEQNLNHDAMYWYRQDPGQGLRLIYYSQIVNDFQKGDIAEGYSVSREKKESFPLTVTSAQKNPTAFYLCASSRTGGTDTQYFGPGTRLTVL.

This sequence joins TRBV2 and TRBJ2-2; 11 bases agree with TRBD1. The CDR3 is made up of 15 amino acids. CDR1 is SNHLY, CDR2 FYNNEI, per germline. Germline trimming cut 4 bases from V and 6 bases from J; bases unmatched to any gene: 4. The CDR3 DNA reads TGTGCCAGCAGTGCCTCGGGACAGGGGGCCGGGGAGCTGTTTTTT. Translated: CASSASGQGAGELFF.

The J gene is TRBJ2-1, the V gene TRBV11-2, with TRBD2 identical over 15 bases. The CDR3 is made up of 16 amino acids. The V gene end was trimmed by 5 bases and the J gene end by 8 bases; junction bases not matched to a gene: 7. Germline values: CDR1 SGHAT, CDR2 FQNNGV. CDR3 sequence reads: CASSAPGTSGRHEQFF. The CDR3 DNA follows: TGTGCCAGCAGCGCGCCCGGGACTAGCGGGAGGCATGAGCAGTTCTTC.

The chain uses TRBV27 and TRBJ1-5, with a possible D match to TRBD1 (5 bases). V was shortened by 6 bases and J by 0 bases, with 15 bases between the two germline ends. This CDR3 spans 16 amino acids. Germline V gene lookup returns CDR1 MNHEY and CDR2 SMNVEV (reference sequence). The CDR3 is CASRMTVGVSNQPQHF. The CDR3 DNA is TGTGCCAGCAGGATGACAGTGGGGGTTAGCAATCAGCCCCAGCATTTT.

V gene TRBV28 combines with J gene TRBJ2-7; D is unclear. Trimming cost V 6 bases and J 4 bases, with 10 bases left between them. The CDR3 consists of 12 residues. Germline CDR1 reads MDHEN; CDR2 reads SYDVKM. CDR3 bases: TGTGCCAGCAGATCCGGGTCTTACGAGCAGTACTTC. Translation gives CASRSGSYEQYF.

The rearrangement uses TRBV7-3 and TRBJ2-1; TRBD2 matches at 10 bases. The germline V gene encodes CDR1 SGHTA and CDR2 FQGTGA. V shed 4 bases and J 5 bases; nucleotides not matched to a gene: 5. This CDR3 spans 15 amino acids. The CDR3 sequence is CASSSSTSGHNEQFF. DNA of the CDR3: TGTGCCAGCAGCTCTTCGACTAGCGGGCACAATGAGCAGTTCTTC.

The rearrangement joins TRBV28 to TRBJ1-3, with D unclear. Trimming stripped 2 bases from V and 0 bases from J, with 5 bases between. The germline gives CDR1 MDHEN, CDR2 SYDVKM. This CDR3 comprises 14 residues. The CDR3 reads CASSLKGSGNTIYF. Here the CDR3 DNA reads TGTGCCAGCAGTTTAAAAGGCTCTGGAAACACCATATATTTT.

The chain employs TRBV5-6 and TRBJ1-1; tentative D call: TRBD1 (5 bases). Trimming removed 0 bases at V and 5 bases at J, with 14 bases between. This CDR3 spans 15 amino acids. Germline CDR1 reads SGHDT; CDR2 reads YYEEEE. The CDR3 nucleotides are TGTGCCAGCAGCTTGGCCCCGGGGCTGCGGACTGAAGCTTTCTTT. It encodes CASSLAPGLRTEAFF.

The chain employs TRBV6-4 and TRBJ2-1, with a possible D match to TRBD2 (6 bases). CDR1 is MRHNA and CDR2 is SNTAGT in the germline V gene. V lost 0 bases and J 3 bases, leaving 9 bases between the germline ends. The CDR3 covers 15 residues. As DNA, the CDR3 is TGTGCCAGCAGTGACTCGGGGGGAGGCTACAATGAGCAGTTCTTC. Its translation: CASSDSGGGYNEQFF.

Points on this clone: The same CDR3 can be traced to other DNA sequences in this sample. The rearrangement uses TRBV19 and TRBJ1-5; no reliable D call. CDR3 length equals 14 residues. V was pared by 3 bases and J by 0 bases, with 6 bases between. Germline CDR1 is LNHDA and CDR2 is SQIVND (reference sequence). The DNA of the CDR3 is TGTGCCAGTAGTATTCCGGCTAGCAATCAGCCCCAGCATTTT. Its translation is CASSIPASNQPQHF.

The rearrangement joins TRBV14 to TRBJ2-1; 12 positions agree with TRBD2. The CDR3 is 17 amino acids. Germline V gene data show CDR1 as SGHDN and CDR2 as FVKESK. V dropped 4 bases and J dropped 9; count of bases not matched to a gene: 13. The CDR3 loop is CASSPLGASGRAGEQFF. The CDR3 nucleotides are TGTGCCAGCAGCCCCCTGGGCGCTAGCGGGAGGGCGGGTGAGCAGTTCTTC.

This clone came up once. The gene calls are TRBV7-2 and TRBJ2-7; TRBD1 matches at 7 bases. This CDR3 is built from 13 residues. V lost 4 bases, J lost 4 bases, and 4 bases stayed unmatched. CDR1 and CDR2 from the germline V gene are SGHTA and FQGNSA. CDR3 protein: CASSSHRGYEQYF. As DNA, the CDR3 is TGTGCCAGCAGCTCGCACAGGGGTTACGAGCAGTACTTC. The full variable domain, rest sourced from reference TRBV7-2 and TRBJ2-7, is GAGVSQSPSNKVTEKGKDVELRCDPISGHTALYWYRQSLGQGLEFLIYFQGNSAPDKSGLPSDRFSAERTGGSVSTLTIQRTQQEDSAVYLCASSSHRGYEQYFGPGTRLTVT.

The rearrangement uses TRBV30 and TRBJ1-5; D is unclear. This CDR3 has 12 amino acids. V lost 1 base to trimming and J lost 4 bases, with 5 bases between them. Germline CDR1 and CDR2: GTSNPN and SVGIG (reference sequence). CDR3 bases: TGTGCCTGGAGTGCCAATAATCAGCCCCAGCATTTT. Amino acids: CAWSANNQPQHF.

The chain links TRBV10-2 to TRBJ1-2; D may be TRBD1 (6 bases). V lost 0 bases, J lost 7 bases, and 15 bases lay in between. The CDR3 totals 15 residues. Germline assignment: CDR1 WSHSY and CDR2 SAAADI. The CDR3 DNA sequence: TGCGCCAGCAGTGAGTCGGTCTCAGGGGTAGTTGGCTACACCTTC. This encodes CASSESVSGVVGYTF.